Following are 30 T cell receptor beta chains from one sample sequenced in a study of OX40 agonist ivuxolimab in advanced cancers. Some clones are missing from TCRdb's copy, which holds only in-frame ones; the method was immunoSEQ multiplex PCR. The table includes tens of thousands of clones, 85% to 90% detected once. The sample was CD4+ or CD8+ T cells sorted from blood, taken in a trial of the OX40 agonist ivuxolimab. These receptors all come from an adult with an advanced solid tumor such as melanoma, head and neck, liver or kidney cancer.

The chain carries TRBV11-2 and TRBJ2-4, with D perhaps being TRBD1 or TRBD2 (6 bases each). The CDR3 is 16 residues long. The V gene lost 1 base and the J gene lost 1 base, with 11 bases spanning the gap. Germline V gene sequence: CDR1 SGHAT, CDR2 FQNNGV. CDR3 residues: CASSLGGASAKNIQYF. As DNA, the CDR3 is TGTGCCAGCAGCTTAGGGGGGGCTTCGGCCAAAAACATTCAGTACTTC.

V gene TRBV7-9 combines with J gene TRBJ1-5, with 8 bases lining up with TRBD1. Germline V CDR1 and CDR2: SEHNR, FQNEAQ (reference sequence). The CDR3 is 14 amino acids. With 5 bases clipped from V and 2 bases from J, the junction kept 2 bases outside the gene matches. In DNA, the CDR3 is TGTGCCAGCAGCCTGGGACAGGGCAATCAGCCCCAGCATTTT. Protein: CASSLGQGNQPQHF.

V gene TRBV7-9 combines with J gene TRBJ2-5, with D possibly being TRBD2 (5 bases). V lost 4 bases and J lost 3, with 15 bases in between. Germline lookup yields CDR1 SEHNR and CDR2 FQNEAQ (reference sequence). The CDR3 runs 15 residues. Here the CDR3 DNA reads TGTGCCAGCAGCTCACGGGCGCGGAGGAAAGAGACCCAGTACTTC. Translated: CASSSRARRKETQYF.

The CDR3 region is CASSFWDTEAFF. The CDR3 DNA reads TGTGCCAGCAGCTTCTGGGACACTGAAGCTTTCTTT. This sequence joins TRBV11-2 and TRBJ1-1; D is undetermined. The CDR3 is made up of 12 amino acids. The V and J ends lost 3 bases and 3 bases respectively, with 5 bases between them. CDR1 SGHAT and CDR2 FQNNGV come from the germline V gene.

The chain has TRBV7-6 and TRBJ2-2, with D unresolved. The V and J ends lost 5 bases and 0 bases respectively, with 4 bases between them. The CDR3 consists of 13 residues. CDR1 is SGHVS and CDR2 is FNYEAQ in the germline V gene. The CDR3 DNA reads TGTGCCAGCAGCGACTCGAACACCGGGGAGCTGTTTTTT. It yields the protein CASSDSNTGELFF.

This chain joins TRBV14 and TRBJ1-1; D is undetermined. CDR1 is SGHDN and CDR2 is FVKESK in the germline V gene. This CDR3 region has 15 residues. V was shortened by 3 bases and J by 5 bases, with 16 bases between the two germline ends. The CDR3 nucleotides read TGTGCCAGCAGCCATGCGGCGCGGGGTTGGACTGAAGCTTTCTTT. Translating gives CASSHAARGWTEAFF.

V usage is TRBV6-5 and J usage is TRBJ1-2, with a weak D call TRBD1 (5 bases). Germline V gene data show CDR1 as MNHEY and CDR2 as SVGAGI. The CDR3 has 13 residues. Trimming left V 6 bases short and J 4 bases short, with 12 bases between. The CDR3 sequence: CASSQGDGYGYTF. CDR3 nucleotides: TGTGCCAGCAGCCAGGGTGATGGCTATGGCTACACCTTC.

This clone came up once. V is TRBV11-2 and J is TRBJ2-3; D is unclear. Looked up from germline, CDR1 is SGHAT and CDR2 is FQNNGV. The V gene lost 0 bases and the J gene lost 5 bases, with 6 bases spanning the gap. This CDR3 comprises 13 residues. The CDR3 sequence is CASSLDWGDTQYF. CDR3 DNA sequence: TGTGCCAGCAGCTTAGACTGGGGAGATACGCAGTATTTT.

This chain joins TRBV13 and TRBJ2-5; D uncertain. Between the trimmed V and J ends, which lost 7 bases and 2 bases, there was a span of 17 bases. CDR1 and CDR2 from the germline V gene are PRHDT and FYEKMQ (reference sequence). The CDR3 sequence is 15 residues long. Here the CDR3 DNA reads TGTGCCAGCAAGCCCGGGTTGGGTTTACAAGAGACCCAGTACTTC. Translating it yields CASKPGLGLQETQYF.

This chain connects TRBV7-9 to TRBJ2-5; D is possibly TRBD2 (6 bases). V lost 4 bases and J 3 bases, leaving 12 bases between the germline ends. CDR3 length: 14 amino acids. Germline CDR1 SEHNR, CDR2 FQNEAQ (reference sequence). CDR3 sequence: CASSWRGIKETQYF. The CDR3 coding sequence is TGTGCCAGCAGCTGGAGGGGAATTAAAGAGACCCAGTACTTC.

The sample holds a few counts of this clone. V is TRBV7-3 and J is TRBJ2-1; 10 positions agree with TRBD2. Trimming cost V 2 bases and J 5 bases; bases outside gene matches: 15. This CDR3 is 19 amino acids long. Germline V gene data show CDR1 as SGHTA and CDR2 as FQGTGA. CDR3 loop: CASSLWPKGTGTSDNEQFF. CDR3 nucleotide sequence: TGTGCCAGCAGCTTATGGCCTAAGGGGACCGGGACTAGCGACAATGAGCAGTTCTTC.

The CDR3 nucleotides read TGTGCCAGCAGGACAGGGAACACCGGGGAGCTGTTTTTT. Encoded protein: CASRTGNTGELFF. The chain links TRBV6-1 to TRBJ2-2, with D possibly TRBD1 on 6 matching bases. Trimming took off 6 bases at V and 1 base at J, with 6 bases between the two ends. The CDR3 covers 13 residues. The germline V gene encodes CDR1 MNHNS and CDR2 SASEGT.

This clone was detected only once. The CDR3 nucleotides are TGTGCCAGCAGTGAAGGGTGGAACACTGAAGCTTTCTTT. Translation: CASSEGWNTEAFF. The rearrangement links TRBV25-1 to TRBJ1-1; D is unclear. The CDR3 covers 13 residues. Germline V lookup: CDR1 MGHDK, CDR2 SYGVNS. Trimming took off 2 bases at V and 1 base at J, with 5 bases between the two ends. The variable domain in full, with the rest retrieved from reference TRBV25-1 and TRBJ1-1, is EADIYQTPRYLVIGTGKKITLECSQTMGHDKMYWYQQDPGMELHLIHYSYGVNSTEKGDLSSESTVSRIRTEHFPLTLESARPSHTSQYLCASSEGWNTEAFFGQGTRLTVV.

J is TRBJ1-4 and V is TRBV27; a weak D match, TRBD1 (5 bases). Trimming cost V 5 bases and J 5 bases, with 18 bases left between them. Germline-derived CDR1 and CDR2 are MNHEY and SMNVEV (reference sequence). The length of the CDR3 is 16 residues. CDR3 bases: TGTGCCAGCAGTCCGAAACAGGTGGGCCCGAATGAAAAACTGTTTTTT. This encodes CASSPKQVGPNEKLFF.

The rearrangement links TRBV7-9 to TRBJ2-3; 14 positions match TRBD2. This CDR3 is 19 amino acids long. In germline, CDR1 is SEHNR, CDR2 FQNEAQ (reference sequence). The V and J ends lost 0 bases and 3 bases, in that order; junction bases with no gene match: 8. As DNA, the CDR3 is TGTGCCAGCAGCTTAGCGAAGATAGGGACTAGCGGGAGTACAGATACGCAGTATTTT. Its protein is CASSLAKIGTSGSTDTQYF.

The rearrangement uses TRBV28 and TRBJ1-5; the match to TRBD1 covers 7 bases. This CDR3 contains 14 residues. The germline gives CDR1 MDHEN, CDR2 SYDVKM. V trimming: 7 bases; J trimming: 4 bases; junction bases outside the gene matches: 7. Here the CDR3 reads CASTKTGSNQPQHF. The CDR3 DNA reads TGTGCCAGCACCAAGACAGGGTCTAATCAGCCCCAGCATTTT.

This clone was detected only once. This chain connects TRBV10-3 to TRBJ2-2, with D possibly TRBD2 on 5 matching bases. Germline lookup yields CDR1 ENHRY and CDR2 SYGVKD. This CDR3 has 12 residues. The V and J ends lost 8 bases and 4 bases respectively, with 8 bases between them. This chain's CDR3 is CAILAGTGELFF. The CDR3, as DNA: TGTGCCATCCTAGCTGGCACCGGGGAGCTGTTTTTT.

The chain recombines TRBV27 with TRBJ2-2; D might be TRBD2 (5 bases). Per the germline V gene, CDR1 is MNHEY and CDR2 is SMNVEV (reference sequence). Trimming shortened V by 9 bases and J by 2 bases, and 10 bases separated the two germline ends. CDR3 length equals 13 residues. CDR3 DNA: TGTGCCAGTAGCGCGTTTAACACCGGGGAGCTGTTTTTT. This sequence encodes CASSAFNTGELFF.

The chain employs TRBV6-5 and TRBJ2-7; 8 nucleotides line up with TRBD1. The CDR3 length is 15 residues. CDR1 MNHEY and CDR2 SVGAGI come from the germline V gene. J lost 0 bases, V lost 6 bases, and 7 bases had no gene match. The CDR3 spells CASSLTGAASYEQYF. CDR3 nucleotides: TGTGCCAGCAGCTTGACAGGGGCTGCCTCCTACGAGCAGTACTTC.

The rearrangement joins TRBV11-2 to TRBJ1-6; D is ambiguous. Between the trimmed V and J ends, which lost 2 bases and 0 bases, there was a span of 14 bases. CDR1 and CDR2 from the germline V gene are SGHAT and FQNNGV. This CDR3 spans 18 amino acids. The CDR3 loop reads CASSLPPAPGSYNSPLHF. In DNA form, the CDR3 reads TGTGCCAGCAGCTTACCTCCCGCCCCCGGCTCCTATAATTCACCCCTCCACTTT.

This chain connects TRBV4-3 to TRBJ1-1; weak D call: TRBD1 (6 bases). V lost 2 bases, J lost 3 bases, and 19 bases lay in between. Per germline, CDR1 LGHNA and CDR2 YSLEER. CDR3 size: 17 residues. The CDR3 sequence is CASSQTPITGIDTEAFF. The CDR3 nucleotides read TGCGCCAGCAGCCAAACCCCGATAACAGGGATAGACACTGAAGCTTTCTTT.

V is TRBV19 and J is TRBJ1-5, with D uncertain. The CDR3 sequence is 12 residues long. Trimming shortened V by 6 bases and J by 11 bases, and 14 bases separated the two germline ends. The germline gives CDR1 LNHDA, CDR2 SQIVND (reference sequence). The CDR3 loop is CASRGFAEAQHF. The DNA for the CDR3 is TGTGCCAGTAGAGGTTTCGCTGAAGCCCAGCATTTT.

This clone was seen only once. The rearrangement links TRBV14 to TRBJ1-3; 8 bases are a match to TRBD1. The CDR3 totals 14 residues. J gave up 3 bases and V 4 bases, and 2 bases lay outside the gene matches. Germline V gene data show CDR1 as SGHDN and CDR2 as FVKESK. DNA of the CDR3: TGTGCCAGCAGCCCCGACAGGGGTGGAAACACCATATATTTT. It specifies CASSPDRGGNTIYF.

This chain connects TRBV27 to TRBJ2-7, with TRBD2 matching over 7 bases. The V and J ends lost 2 bases and 3 bases, in that order; junction bases with no gene match: 4. The germline gives CDR1 MNHEY, CDR2 SMNVEV (reference sequence). This CDR3 comprises 14 residues. The CDR3 region has the DNA TGTGCCAGCAGTTTAGCGGGAGACGGCTACGAGCAGTACTTC. Amino acids: CASSLAGDGYEQYF.

This clone appeared a single time. The chain combines TRBV27 with TRBJ1-2; a weak D match, TRBD1 (5 bases). The CDR3 is 13 residues long. Germline-derived CDR1 and CDR2 are MNHEY and SMNVEV (reference sequence). The V and J ends lost 9 bases and 5 bases respectively, with 16 bases between them. The CDR3 region is CASGATDVYGYTF. CDR3 coding DNA: TGTGCCAGTGGGGCGACGGACGTTTATGGCTACACCTTC.

The V call is TRBV13, the J call TRBJ2-7; D not resolved. V was trimmed by 5 bases and J by 3 bases, leaving 8 bases between them. Germline V gene lookup returns CDR1 PRHDT and CDR2 FYEKMQ (reference sequence). This CDR3 contains 12 residues. The CDR3 spells CASSPKGYEQYF. The CDR3 region has the DNA TGTGCCAGCAGCCCGAAGGGCTACGAGCAGTACTTC.

This clone has a handful of counts. The chain combines TRBV4-1 with TRBJ1-1; D not resolved. V was pared by 0 bases and J by 1 base, with 9 bases between. Germline-derived CDR1 and CDR2 are MGHRA and YSYEKL. The CDR3 has 15 residues. The CDR3 protein is CASSQDLSENTEAFF. In nucleotides, the CDR3 is TGCGCCAGCAGCCAAGATCTCTCGGAGAACACTGAAGCTTTCTTT.

The genes are TRBV21-1 and TRBJ1-4. TRBV21-1 is annotated as a pseudogene. The CDR3 is made up of 16 amino acids. The CDR3 nucleotides are TGTGCCAGCAGCCGAAGGGGAGGGACAGCTCACGAAAAACTGTTTTTT. This encodes CASSRRGGTAHEKLFF.

This chain joins TRBV5-5 and TRBJ1-3, with TRBD1 matching over 9 bases. Germline loops: CDR1 SGHKS, CDR2 YYEKEE (reference sequence). With 0 bases clipped from V and 4 bases from J, the junction kept 2 bases outside the gene matches. CDR3 size: 15 residues. The CDR3 sequence: CASSLEQGAGNTIYF. The CDR3 DNA reads TGTGCCAGCAGCTTGGAACAGGGGGCCGGAAACACCATATATTTT.

The count of this clone is one. The chain couples TRBV27 to TRBJ2-1; 12 bases fit TRBD2. The CDR3 spans 15 residues. The germline CDR1 and CDR2 sequences are MNHEY and SMNVEV (reference sequence). V shed 7 bases and J 10 bases; nucleotides not matched to a gene: 11. CDR3 bases: TGTGCCAGCATGGCCCTAGCGGGAGGGCCAGGGGAGCAGTTCTTC. Translated: CASMALAGGPGEQFF.